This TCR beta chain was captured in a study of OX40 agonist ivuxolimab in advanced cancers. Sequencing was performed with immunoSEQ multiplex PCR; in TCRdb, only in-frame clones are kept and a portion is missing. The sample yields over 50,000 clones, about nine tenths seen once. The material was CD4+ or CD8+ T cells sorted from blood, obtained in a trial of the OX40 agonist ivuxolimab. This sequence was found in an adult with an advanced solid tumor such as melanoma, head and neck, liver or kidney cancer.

The DNA of the CDR3 is TGTGCCAGCACTACGACAGGCTATGGCTACACCTTC. Translation: CASTTTGYGYTF. This chain connects TRBV6-5 to TRBJ1-2; D possibly corresponds to TRBD1 (6 bases). From germline, CDR1 is MNHEY and CDR2 SVGAGI. The CDR3 has 12 amino acids. Trimming cost V 7 bases and J 4 bases, with 10 bases left between them.